These 21 T cell receptor beta chains came from one sample sequenced in a study of blood T cell repertoires in COVID-19. Profiled with immunoSEQ multiplex PCR; TCRdb holds only in-frame clones, not every one. The sample has under 450,000 clones, roughly nine tenths seen once. The sample taken for sequencing was PBMCs or T cells enriched from blood (not recorded which). All receptors derive from a woman aged 40 to 50 who had been exposed to COVID-19.

This chain links TRBV7-9 with TRBJ1-5, with 9 bases lining up with TRBD1. This CDR3 is built from 15 residues. From germline, CDR1 is SEHNR and CDR2 FQNEAQ (reference sequence). Losses at the gene ends were 5 bases for V and 1 base for J; bases not matched to a gene: 3. The CDR3 reads CASSRTGDSNQPQHF. The CDR3 DNA is TGTGCCAGCAGCCGGACAGGGGACAGCAATCAGCCCCAGCATTTT. The variable domain in full, with the rest retrieved from reference TRBV7-9 and TRBJ1-5, is DTGVSQNPRHKITKRGQNVTFRCDPISEHNRLYWYRQTLGQGPEFLTYFQNEAQLEKSRLLSDRFSAERPKGSFSTLEIQRTEQGDSAMYLCASSRTGDSNQPQHFGDGTRLSIL.

This clone was picked up one time. CDR3 amino acids: CASSVGQGESYGYTF. CDR3 in DNA: TGTGCCAGCAGTGTGGGACAGGGGGAATCATATGGCTACACCTTC. The chain is built from TRBV2 and TRBJ1-2; 11 nucleotides align to TRBD1. CDR3 length: 15 residues. The germline V gene has CDR1 SNHLY and CDR2 FYNNEI. J was trimmed by 5 bases and V by 4 bases; bases with no gene match: 6.

V is TRBV19 and J is TRBJ1-2; unclear D gene. The CDR3 covers 13 residues. V was shortened by 4 bases and J by 6 bases, with 12 bases between the two germline ends. The germline V gene has CDR1 LNHDA and CDR2 SQIVND (reference sequence). CDR3 residues: CASSTQNPNGYTF. The DNA of the CDR3 is TGTGCCAGTAGTACCCAGAACCCCAATGGCTACACCTTC.

The CDR3 loop is CASSTQVNTEAFF. The DNA for the CDR3 is TGTGCCAGCAGCACACAGGTGAACACTGAAGCTTTCTTT. The gene calls are TRBV7-2 and TRBJ1-1; D perhaps matches TRBD1 (5 bases). Trimming removed 5 bases at V and 0 bases at J, with 7 bases between. CDR3 length: 13 amino acids. Per the germline V gene, CDR1 is SGHTA and CDR2 is FQGNSA.

The gene calls are TRBV30 and TRBJ1-1; D might be TRBD1 (6 bases). Germline V gene lookup returns CDR1 GTSNPN and CDR2 SVGIG (reference sequence). V was clipped by 7 bases and J by 1 base, with 19 bases between them. This CDR3 spans 15 amino acids. The CDR3 loop is CASVRSARGNTEAFF. In DNA, the CDR3 is TGTGCCTCCGTGCGCTCCGCCAGGGGGAACACTGAAGCTTTCTTT.

The chain recombines TRBV2 with TRBJ1-1; D is possibly TRBD1 (5 bases). The germline V gene has CDR1 SNHLY and CDR2 FYNNEI. The V end was cut by 6 bases, the J end by 8 bases, with 16 bases between. The CDR3 consists of 13 residues. CDR3 bases: TGTGCCAGCAGCGCAGGCAGGGTCGCCGAAGCTTTCTTT. Amino acids: CASSAGRVAEAFF.

This clone was observed a single time. This rearrangement joins TRBV10-2 to TRBJ1-2; D is possibly TRBD1 (5 bases). Deletions cut 3 bases from V and 2 bases from J, with 7 bases between. From germline, CDR1 is WSHSY and CDR2 SAAADI. The CDR3 is made up of 13 amino acids. Written as DNA, the CDR3 is TGCGCCAGCAGTGAACGGACAAACTATGGCTACACCTTC. It translates to CASSERTNYGYTF.

In this sample, this clone turned up a few times. The CDR3 bases are TGTGCCAGCAGCGGGACAGGGTTCGGCAATGAGCAGTTCTTC. Amino acid sequence: CASSGTGFGNEQFF. The rearrangement links TRBV6-2 or TRBV6-3 to TRBJ2-1; 9 bases fit TRBD1. V was clipped by 6 bases and J by 6 bases; unmatched bases: 6. The CDR3 is 14 amino acids. Germline loops: CDR1 MNHEY, CDR2 SVGEGT.

This rearrangement joins TRBV29-1 to TRBJ1-2, with no clear D. V gave up 6 bases and J gave up 4 bases, with 24 bases separating them. Germline loops: CDR1 SQVTM, CDR2 ANQGSEA. The CDR3 totals 16 residues. This CDR3 is CSVDSPTTPSGYGYTF. The CDR3 DNA follows: TGCAGCGTCGATTCCCCGACGACTCCTTCGGGCTATGGCTACACCTTC.

V is TRBV9 and J is TRBJ2-1, with 7 positions matching TRBD2. This CDR3 spans 15 amino acids. The V and J ends lost 2 bases and 9 bases, in that order; junction bases with no gene match: 11. Germline V gene data show CDR1 as SGDLS and CDR2 as YYNGEE. The DNA for the CDR3 is TGTGCCAGCAGCGTGGGCGGGAGTAAGTTCAGTGAGCAGTTCTTC. Amino acid sequence: CASSVGGSKFSEQFF.

The rearrangement links TRBV19 to TRBJ1-5; 8 bases are a match to TRBD1. The junction had 8 bases not matched to a gene; V was cut back by 3 bases and J by 1 base. Germline V gene sequence: CDR1 LNHDA, CDR2 SQIVND (reference sequence). This CDR3 has 17 residues. CDR3 coding DNA: TGTGCCAGTAGTATGGGGACAGGCCTCGTAAGCAATCAGCCCCAGCATTTT. This codes for CASSMGTGLVSNQPQHF.

This clone was observed once. V is TRBV5-4 and J is TRBJ1-2, with 10 bases that match TRBD1. This CDR3 region has 16 residues. The germline V gene has CDR1 SGHNT and CDR2 YYREEE (reference sequence). Germline trimming cut 0 bases from V and 4 bases from J; bases unmatched to any gene: 6. The CDR3 region is CASSLGGTGARYGYTF. The CDR3 DNA is TGTGCCAGCAGCTTGGGTGGGACAGGGGCCCGCTATGGCTACACCTTC.

The CDR3 loop is CASSPQNTEAFF. As DNA, the CDR3 is TGTGCCAGCAGCCCCCAAAACACTGAAGCTTTCTTT. The chain employs TRBV11-2 and TRBJ1-1; D is unresolved. V lost 5 bases and J 2 bases, leaving 6 bases between the germline ends. This CDR3 is built from 12 residues. Germline loops: CDR1 SGHAT, CDR2 FQNNGV.

The chain combines TRBV6-2 or TRBV6-3 with TRBJ1-5; 8 nucleotides line up with TRBD1. J was trimmed by 6 bases and V by 6 bases; bases with no gene match: 13. Germline lookup yields CDR1 MNHEY and CDR2 SVGEGT. This CDR3 has 16 residues. The CDR3 DNA reads as TGTGCCAGCAGCCAACCTCGGACAGGGCTATCTCAGCCCCAGCATTTT. This gives the protein CASSQPRTGLSQPQHF.

This chain connects TRBV5-4 to TRBJ1-1, with TRBD1 identical over 8 bases. J was trimmed by 0 bases and V by 5 bases; bases with no gene match: 12. Germline V gene lookup returns CDR1 SGHNT and CDR2 YYREEE (reference sequence). The CDR3 has 17 residues. For the CDR3, the DNA is TGTGCCAGCAGGTCACAGGGGGGAAATACAATGAACACTGAAGCTTTCTTT. Protein product: CASRSQGGNTMNTEAFF. Using reference TRBV5-4 and TRBJ1-1 for the parts outside the CDR3, the full variable domain is ETGVTQSPTHLIKTRGQQVTLRCSSQSGHNTVSWYQQALGQGPQFIFQYYREEENGRGNFPPRFSGLQFPNYSSELNVNALELDDSALYLCASRSQGGNTMNTEAFFGQGTRLTVV.

This clone was recorded only once. The chain uses TRBV19 and TRBJ2-1, with 7 positions matching TRBD1. V shed 7 bases, J shed 2 bases, and the junction held 5 bases outside the gene matches. This CDR3 has 14 amino acids. Germline V lookup: CDR1 LNHDA, CDR2 SQIVND (reference sequence). The CDR3 sequence: CASTLRGTYNEQFF. The CDR3 DNA follows: TGTGCCAGTACCCTCAGGGGGACCTACAATGAGCAGTTCTTC.

V is TRBV28 and J is TRBJ2-7; 8 bases match TRBD1. Germline V lookup: CDR1 MDHEN, CDR2 SYDVKM. The trim removed 3 bases at V and 4 bases at J, leaving 2 bases unmatched. CDR3 length: 13 amino acids. The CDR3 nucleotides read TGTGCCAGCAGTTTGCAGGGGGCTTACGAGCAGTACTTC. Protein: CASSLQGAYEQYF.

The V and J genes are TRBV2 and TRBJ2-2, with D perhaps matching TRBD2 (7 bases). The V gene's germline CDR1 is SNHLY and CDR2 FYNNEI. This CDR3 spans 17 amino acids. The germline V and J ends were trimmed by 6 bases and 1 base, with 18 bases remaining between them. CDR3 DNA sequence: TGTGCCAGCAGGCTCGGGGTCGGGGGGCTGAACACCGGGGAGCTGTTTTTT. It encodes CASRLGVGGLNTGELFF.

This chain uses TRBV6-2 or TRBV6-3 with TRBJ2-2; possibly TRBD1 for D (6 bases). CDR1 is MNHEY and CDR2 is SVGEGT in the germline V gene. This CDR3 is 15 amino acids long. V lost 5 bases to trimming and J lost 6 bases, with 16 bases between them. CDR3 in DNA: TGTGCCAGCAGTATACAGGGACGGATAGCCGGGGAGCTGTTTTTT. The encoded protein is CASSIQGRIAGELFF.

The chain couples TRBV27 to TRBJ1-1; TRBD1 is a possible D gene (6 bases). There are 13 residues in the CDR3. The V gene lost 1 base and the J gene lost 9 bases, with 12 bases spanning the gap. Germline V lookup: CDR1 MNHEY, CDR2 SMNVEV (reference sequence). Here the CDR3 reads CASSLLGRDKAFF. The CDR3 DNA sequence: TGTGCCAGCAGTTTATTGGGCCGGGACAAAGCTTTCTTT.

The rearrangement links TRBV3-1 (or the pseudogene TRBV3-2) to TRBJ1-1; no clear D. Germline CDR1 LGHDT, CDR2 YNNKEL (reference sequence). V was shortened by 8 bases and J by 4 bases, with 14 bases between the two germline ends. CDR3 size: 13 residues. The CDR3 sequence is CASGKGGVTEAFF. In DNA, the CDR3 is TGTGCCAGCGGAAAGGGAGGTGTCACTGAAGCTTTCTTT.